The present entry profiles one T cell receptor (beta chain) with its context. As yet, its antigen is unknown. V lost 0 bases to trimming and J lost 1 base, with 10 bases between them. Germline V gene sequence: CDR1 GTSNPN, CDR2 SVGIG (reference sequence). The CDR3 length is 15 residues. These data are taken from a study of beta chain features in type 1 diabetes. Across the whole study: Age, gender and cell yields were alike across patients and healthy donors. General study points: There were fewer insertions and more deletions at the VDJ junctions of type 1 diabetes patients.

Every bit of the isolated RNA underwent reverse transcription, so sequencing read expressed TCRB transcripts. Naive, central memory and regulatory T cell samples came to a mean of around 3.3 million reads. TCRdb's copy holds only in-frame clones and misses some; the assay was immunoSEQ multiplex PCR. Of roughly 240,000 clones in the sample, about 71% were seen once. This rearrangement joins TRBV30 to TRBJ2-1, with TRBD1 as a possible D gene (5 bases). The source material was naive CD4+ T cells from blood. The clonotype was recovered from a man aged 30 to 39 in good health. CDR3 sequence (DNA): TGTGCCTGGAGTGTAAGCTCAGGGTCCTACAATGAGCAGTTCTTC. Translation: CAWSVSSGSYNEQFF.